This T cell receptor (beta chain) was sequenced in a study of blood T cells in healthy people across ages. This CDR3 contains 14 residues. Unmatched junction bases numbered 8, after V lost 6 bases and J lost 6 bases. Approximately 9.4 milliliters was the volume of peripheral blood drawn from each donor. For the second PCR, which ran for about 7 to 11 cycles, a sample-barcoded 5' primer and a J-beta primer mix were used. Each CDR3 protein gets one entry after TCRdb re-called the 5' RACE reads with MiXCR. The table lists more than 700,000 distinct CDR3 sequences, about 53% of them singletons, with about 42% in the top ten.

The chain uses TRBV12-3 or TRBV12-4 and TRBJ1-2, with 9 bases aligning to TRBD1. The TCR comes from a man at least 80 years old in good health. The specimen was blood. In DNA form, the CDR3 reads TGTGCCAGCAGCCCGGGACAGGGAGCCCATGGCTACACCTTC. It encodes CASSPGQGAHGYTF.